This entry lists 32 T cell receptor beta chains sequenced from one sample in a study of tumor-infiltrating lymphocytes in primary liver carcinoma. The tissue used was unsorted bulk material of roughly 17-31 mg. RNA and DNA were co-extracted from it with the AllPrep DNA/RNA mini kit. A constant-region primer primed TCR beta cDNA synthesis from around 500 ng of total RNA. Modified slightly, ARM-PCR produced TCR beta libraries over three nested multiplex PCR rounds. Primers for the first two PCR rounds were TRBV1-TRBV30 forward primers and a C-beta reverse primer (10 cycles per round). TCRdb analysed the multiplex PCR reads with MiXCR anew, one entry per CDR3 protein. The data hold 20,000 to 25,000 distinct CDR3 sequences, with approximately 72% observed a single time. Sequenced material: liver tumor tissue from sampling region 1. Indicated subset: tumor region T1, superior pole. The source is a man between 35 and 55 years old with primary liver carcinoma and hepatitis B virus infection.

V and J are TRBV11-2 and TRBJ2-5, with D maybe TRBD2 (6 bases). The germline CDR1 and CDR2 sequences are SGHAT and FQNNGV. This CDR3 has 15 amino acids. Trimming removed 5 bases from V and 7 bases from J, with 20 bases in between. In DNA form, the CDR3 reads TGTGCCAGCAGCCAAACTCCTGGGGGGAAAGGGACCCAGTACTTC. Encoded protein: CASSQTPGGKGTQYF. Full variable domain (outside the CDR3, taken from reference TRBV11-2 and TRBJ2-5): EAGVAQSPRYKIIEKRQSVAFWCNPISGHATLYWYQQILGQGPKLLIQFQNNGVVDDSQLPKDRFSAERLKGVDSTLKIQPAKLEDSAVYLCASSQTPGGKGTQYFGPGTRLLVL.

In the case of this clonotype: The junction departs from germline at one end; a sequencing error may be responsible. The chain recombines TRBV11-2 with TRBJ2-1; maybe TRBD2 (6 bases). CDR1 and CDR2 from the germline V gene are SGHAT and FQNNGV. The CDR3 totals 16 residues. In DNA, the CDR3 is TGTGCCGGCAGCCGTGGGGGGAGCAACTCCTACAATGAGCAGTTCTTC. It translates to CAGSRGGSNSYNEQFF.

At least ten counts were recorded for this clonotype. The chain couples TRBV28 to TRBJ2-4; D call uncertain. CDR3 length: 11 amino acids. Germline assignment: CDR1 MDHEN and CDR2 SYDVKM. V was cut by 11 bases and J by 5 bases, with 10 bases left in between. The CDR3 coding sequence is TGTGCCTGCACCGAGCAAAACATTCAGTACTTC. Translated, it gives CACTEQNIQYF.

A remark on this clonotype: Mismatch with germline at one junction end may stem from a read error. V is TRBV5-6 and J is TRBJ1-1; D ambiguous. CDR1 and CDR2 from the germline V gene are SGHDT and YYEEEE. The CDR3 loop spans 14 amino acids. CDR3 sequence: CVSSLKGLNTEAFF. CDR3 in DNA: TGTGTCAGCAGCTTGAAGGGTTTGAACACTGAAGCTTTCTTT. The full variable domain, with the rest looked up from reference TRBV5-6 and TRBJ1-1, is DAGVTQSPTHLIKTRGQQVTLRCSPKSGHDTVSWYQQALGQGPQFIFQYYEEEERQRGNFPDRFSGHQFPNYSSELNVNALLLGDSALYLCVSSLKGLNTEAFFGQGTRLTVV.

Remarks on this clonotype: The junction differs from germline at one of its ends, possibly a read error. This chain joins TRBV28 and TRBJ2-7, with TRBD2 as a possible D gene (5 bases). CDR1 and CDR2 from the germline V gene are MDHEN and SYDVKM. CDR3 size: 14 residues. The CDR3 DNA reads as TGTGCTAGCAGTCCACTAGAGGGAGATTACGAGCAGTACTTC. Amino acid sequence: CASSPLEGDYEQYF. Together with reference TRBV28 and TRBJ2-7, the CDR3 gives the full variable domain: DVKVTQSSRYLVKRTGEKVFLECVQDMDHENMFWYRQDPGLGLRLIYFSYDVKMKEKGDIPEGYSVSREKKERFSLILESASTNQTSMYLCASSPLEGDYEQYFGPGTRLTVT.

Comments on this clonotype: Sequence at one end of the junction differs from germline and may be a read error. The chain combines TRBV5-1 with TRBJ2-2, with D maybe TRBD1 (5 bases). CDR1 SGHRS and CDR2 YFSETQ come from the germline V gene. This CDR3 spans 15 amino acids. The CDR3 DNA is TGCGCCAGCAACTTGGACACCCGGAACATCGGGGAGCTGTTTTTT. Protein sequence: CASNLDTRNIGELFF. Combining the CDR3 with reference TRBV5-1 and TRBJ2-2 gives the whole variable domain KAGVTQTPRYLIKTRGQQVTLSCSPISGHRSVSWYQQTPGQGLQFLFEYFSETQRNKGNFPGRFSGRQFSNSRSEMNVSTLELGDSALYLCASNLDTRNIGELFFGEGSRLTVL.

The chain employs TRBV11-2 and TRBJ2-2; perhaps D is TRBD1 or TRBD2 (5 bases each). Trimming removed 8 bases at V and 6 bases at J, with 13 bases between. This CDR3 contains 13 residues. Per germline, CDR1 SGHAT and CDR2 FQNNGV. CDR3 bases: TGTGCCAGCTTAATGGGGGTCTCCGGGGAGCTGTTTTTT. Its translation: CASLMGVSGELFF.

Note on this clonotype: At one end, the junction sequence differs from germline, possibly due to a read error. The chain is built from TRBV4-2 and TRBJ2-3; 9 bases align to TRBD2. Germline assignment: CDR1 LGHNA and CDR2 YNFKEQ. The CDR3 is 18 amino acids. CDR3 bases: TGTGACAGCAGCCAAGTTGCGCTTGTAGCGGGAGCGACAGATACGCAGTATTTT. Its translation: CDSSQVALVAGATDTQYF.

This clonotype was seen more than once but under ten times. The rearrangement links TRBV9 to TRBJ2-1; 15 nucleotides match TRBD2. V lost 4 bases, J lost 12 bases, and 8 bases stayed unmatched. Germline values: CDR1 SGDLS, CDR2 YYNGEE. CDR3 size: 15 residues. The CDR3 sequence: CASSLGTSGRHGQFF. In DNA, the CDR3 is TGTGCCAGCAGCCTCGGGACTAGCGGGAGGCATGGGCAGTTCTTC.

The chain combines TRBV12-3 or TRBV12-4 with TRBJ1-5, with D unclear. The CDR3 is 15 amino acids. Trimming removed 3 bases at V and 12 bases at J, with 21 bases between. The chain's CDR3 is CASSFGQGSDHHQHF. The CDR3 region has the DNA TGTGCCAGCAGTTTTGGGCAAGGAAGCGATCACCACCAGCATTTT.

This clonotype was detected only a few times. The chain recombines TRBV20-1 with TRBJ2-1, with TRBD1 matching over 11 bases. V was pared by 0 bases and J by 6 bases, with 7 bases of the junction left unmatched. There are 16 residues in the CDR3. CDR1 is DFQATT and CDR2 is SNEGSKA in the germline V gene (reference sequence). For the CDR3, the DNA is TGCAGTGCTAGAGATCCCCGGACAGGGGGCTTCAATGAGCAGTTCTTC. It codes for CSARDPRTGGFNEQFF.

Notes on this clonotype: Since no conserved phenylalanine or tryptophan closes the CDR3, a read error is the likely cause. The rearrangement uses TRBV5-5 and TRBJ2-1; TRBD1 matches 8 bases. The CDR3 runs 15 residues. Germline V gives CDR1 SGHKS, CDR2 YYEKEE (reference sequence). The CDR3 coding sequence is TGTGCCAGCAGCACTGGACAGGGTTCCTACAATGTGCAGTTCATC. This gives the protein CASSTGQGSYNVQFI.

The sample holds one count of this clonotype. The limits of the CDR3 on the DNA are not certain, so only TCRdb's listed CDR3 is given. This rearrangement joins TRBV6-5 to TRBJ2-7; TRBD1, the D gene given by the table, was not confirmed from the DNA. The germline V gene has CDR1 MNHEY and CDR2 SVGAGI. The CDR3 numbers 15 amino acids, ends counted. The CDR3 loop is CTSSWGQGIGDEQYF.

For this clonotype: Relative to the germline gene, one junction end is altered; a read error may explain this. The chain joins TRBV11-2 to TRBJ2-5; D could derive from TRBD1 or TRBD2 (6 bases each). CDR1 is SGHAT and CDR2 is FQNNGV in the germline V gene. The CDR3 spans 16 residues. The CDR3 DNA reads as TGTACCAGCAGCTTAACAGCAGGGGACTCGGAGGAGACCCAGTACTTC. Its translation is CTSSLTAGDSEETQYF.

As concerns this clonotype: A read error may account for a junction end that differs from germline. The rearrangement joins TRBV12-3 or TRBV12-4 to TRBJ2-7; 10 bases are a match to TRBD1. The CDR3 is 15 amino acids. The CDR3 DNA is TGTGTCAGCAGTTTAGGACAGGGGGTCAACTACGAGCAGTGCTTC. Translated: CVSSLGQGVNYEQCF.

About this clonotype: A junction end diverges from the germline sequence, so it may reflect a read error. This chain uses TRBV4-1 with TRBJ2-6; maybe TRBD2 (6 bases). The CDR3 consists of 17 residues. Looked up from germline, CDR1 is MGHRA and CDR2 is YSYEKL. The CDR3 DNA reads as TGCGCCAGCAGCCAGATTGCCGGGGGTTCTGGAGCCAACGTCCTGACTTTC. This translates into CASSQIAGGSGANVLTF.

This clonotype occurred many times. In nucleotides, the CDR3 is TGTGCCAGCAGAGCGGGAGGGACACACAATGAGCAGTTCTTC. It codes for CASRAGGTHNEQFF. The rearrangement uses TRBV12-3 or TRBV12-4 and TRBJ2-1; 10 bases map to TRBD2. J was trimmed by 5 bases and V by 6 bases; bases with no gene match: 4. This CDR3 is built from 14 residues.

With regard to this clonotype: A read error may produce the germline difference seen at one junction end. This chain joins TRBV4-1 and TRBJ1-6; no firm D call. Germline V gene sequence: CDR1 MGHRA, CDR2 YSYEKL. The CDR3 is made up of 16 amino acids. CDR3 amino acids: CASSHHLLEADSPLHF. The CDR3 coding sequence is TGCGCCAGCAGCCACCACCTACTGGAGGCGGATTCACCCCTCCACTTC.

As concerns this clonotype: A read error may explain this, as a much larger clone is one base away. V usage is TRBV6-6 and J usage is TRBJ2-5; D possibly corresponds to TRBD1 (6 bases). The CDR3 is 14 residues long. V dropped 8 bases and J dropped 2 bases, with 15 bases sitting between them. Germline values: CDR1 MNHNY, CDR2 SVGAGI (reference sequence). As DNA, the CDR3 is TGTGCCAGCGGACGCCTTGGACAGCAAGAGACCCAGTACTTC. It codes for CASGRLGQQETQYF.

This clonotype was recorded only once. The junction and the germline gene differ at one end; a read error may be behind it. The V call is TRBV30, the J call TRBJ1-1; D is possibly TRBD1 (5 bases). This CDR3 is 13 amino acids long. Germline assignment: CDR1 GTSNPN and CDR2 SVGIG (reference sequence). In DNA form, the CDR3 reads TGTGTCTGGAGTTTACATGGGGGGACTGAAGCTTTCTTT. Translation gives CVWSLHGGTEAFF.

The sample holds many counts of this clonotype. The chain links TRBV6-5 to TRBJ2-7; TRBD1 is a possible D gene (6 bases). Germline assignment: CDR1 MNHEY and CDR2 SVGAGI. V lost 2 bases, J lost 0 bases, and 11 bases lay in between. This CDR3 spans 15 amino acids. CDR3 loop: CASSYKDSSSYEQYF. The CDR3 DNA follows: TGTGCCAGCAGTTACAAGGACAGCAGCTCCTACGAGCAGTACTTC.

This CDR3 is CISNLQLRNPEQYF. The CDR3 region has the DNA TGTATCAGCAACTTACAGCTCCGGAACCCCGAGCAGTACTTC. This chain links TRBV13 with TRBJ2-7; unclear D gene. CDR1 and CDR2 from the germline V gene are PRHDT and FYEKMQ (reference sequence). CDR3 size: 14 residues. The entire variable domain, with the rest obtained from reference TRBV13 and TRBJ2-7, is as follows: AAGVIQSPRHLIKEKRETATLKCYPIPRHDTVYWYQQGPGQDPQFLISFYEKMQSDKGSIPDRFSAQQFSDYHSELNMSSLELGDSALYFCISNLQLRNPEQYFGPGTRLTVT.

V and J are TRBV10-2 and TRBJ1-2; D is unresolved. Germline V gene data show CDR1 as WSHSY and CDR2 as SAAADI. The CDR3 is made up of 14 amino acids. V was clipped by 4 bases and J by 2 bases, with 11 bases between them. The DNA of the CDR3 is TGCGCCAGCAGTGGGTCGGGAGGAAACTATGGCTACACCTTC. This codes for CASSGSGGNYGYTF.

For this clonotype: Since no conserved phenylalanine or tryptophan closes the CDR3, a read error is the likely cause. The V call is TRBV10-3, the J call TRBJ1-5; possibly TRBD2 for D (5 bases). The J call is in doubt because the DNA end fits TRBJ2-3 better. The CDR3 loop spans 14 amino acids. The V gene's germline CDR1 is ENHRY and CDR2 SYGVKD. The CDR3 loop reads CTISEYEGDQPQYL. The CDR3 DNA is TGTACCATCAGTGAGTATGAGGGCGATCAGCCCCAGTATCTT.

V usage is TRBV11-2 and J usage is TRBJ1-4; no firm D call. Between the trimmed V and J ends, which lost 2 bases and 3 bases, there was a span of 10 bases. Germline V gene data show CDR1 as SGHAT and CDR2 as FQNNGV. The CDR3 runs 15 residues. CDR3 residues: CASSLSGFANEKLFF. Here the CDR3 DNA reads TGTGCCAGCAGCTTAAGCGGATTCGCTAATGAAAAACTGTTTTTT. The whole variable domain, filled in from reference TRBV11-2 and TRBJ1-4, reads EAGVAQSPRYKIIEKRQSVAFWCNPISGHATLYWYQQILGQGPKLLIQFQNNGVVDDSQLPKDRFSAERLKGVDSTLKIQPAKLEDSAVYLCASSLSGFANEKLFFGSGTQLSVL.

In this sample, this clonotype turned up many times. The CDR3: CASSQDQGNTEAFF. The CDR3 coding sequence is TGTGCCAGCAGCCAAGACCAAGGTAACACTGAAGCTTTCTTT. The V and J genes are TRBV4-2 and TRBJ1-1; no definite D call. This CDR3 contains 14 residues. Deletions cut 0 bases from V and 2 bases from J, with 7 bases between. The V gene's germline CDR1 is LGHNA and CDR2 YNFKEQ.

This chain joins TRBV20-1 and TRBJ2-5; 8 bases fit TRBD1. CDR1 is DFQATT, CDR2 SNEGSKA, per germline (reference sequence). Trimming cost V 6 bases and J 3 bases; bases outside gene matches: 3. The length of the CDR3 is 12 residues. The CDR3 DNA reads TGCAGTGCCCAGGACAGGGAAGAGACCCAGTACTTC. Protein: CSAQDREETQYF.

Points on this clonotype: This CDR3 fails to terminate in the conserved phenylalanine or tryptophan, so it likely reflects a read error. The limits of the CDR3 on the DNA are not certain, so only TCRdb's listed CDR3 is given. The V call is TRBV12-3 or TRBV12-4, the J call TRBJ2-7; TRBD1 is the table's D call and was not checked against the DNA. The CDR3 length equals 15 residues, ends included. The CDR3 reads CASSMGTGGSYEQYI.

Comments on this clonotype: This CDR3 is missing its conserved last phenylalanine or tryptophan, likely due to a read error. The rearrangement uses TRBV6-1 and TRBJ2-7, with 7 bases aligning to TRBD1. Germline V gene data show CDR1 as MNHNS and CDR2 as SASEGT. CDR3 length: 14 residues. CDR3 loop: CASCERGQEDEQYL. CDR3 nucleotides: TGTGCCAGTTGTGAAAGGGGGCAGGAGGACGAACAGTACCTT.

Of note for this clonotype: Because the CDR3 is missing its conserved closing phenylalanine or tryptophan, this is likely a read error. CDR3 in amino acids: CRGRPGGNEQFI. CDR3 bases: TGCAGAGGTAGACCGGGCGGGAATGAACAGTTCATC. V and J are TRBV29-1 and TRBJ2-1, with a tentative D call TRBD2 (6 bases). Looked up from germline, CDR1 is SQVTM and CDR2 is ANQGSEA. This CDR3 comprises 12 residues.

This clonotype has more than one count but fewer than ten. Germline and junction disagree at one end, which may indicate a read error. This chain links TRBV7-2 with TRBJ2-2; 8 bases match TRBD2. The CDR3 contains 15 residues. Germline V gives CDR1 SGHTA, CDR2 FQGNSA. The CDR3, as DNA: TGTGCCGGCAGCTTTATGACTAGCGTCACCGGGGAGCTGTTTTTT. Its protein product is CAGSFMTSVTGELFF.

Details on this clonotype: A much bigger clone sits one base away, suggesting this may be a read error. V is TRBV2 and J is TRBJ1-5; perhaps TRBD1 as D (6 bases). This CDR3 spans 13 amino acids. Germline V lookup: CDR1 SNHLY, CDR2 FYNNEI. The CDR3 spells CASGQGQWQPLHF. The CDR3 bases are TGTGCCAGCGGGCAGGGGCAATGGCAGCCCCTGCATTTT.